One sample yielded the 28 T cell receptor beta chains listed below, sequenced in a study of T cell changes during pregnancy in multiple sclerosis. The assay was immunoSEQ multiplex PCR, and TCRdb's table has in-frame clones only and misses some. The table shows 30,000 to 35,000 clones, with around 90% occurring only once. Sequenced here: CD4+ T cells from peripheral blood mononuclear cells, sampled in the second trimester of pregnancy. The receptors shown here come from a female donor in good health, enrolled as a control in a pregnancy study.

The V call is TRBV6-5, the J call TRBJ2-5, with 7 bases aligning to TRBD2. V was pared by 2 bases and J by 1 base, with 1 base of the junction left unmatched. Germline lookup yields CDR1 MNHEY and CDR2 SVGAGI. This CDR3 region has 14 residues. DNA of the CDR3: TGTGCCAGCAGTTACGGGGGGGGCCAAGAGACCCAGTACTTC. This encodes CASSYGGGQETQYF.

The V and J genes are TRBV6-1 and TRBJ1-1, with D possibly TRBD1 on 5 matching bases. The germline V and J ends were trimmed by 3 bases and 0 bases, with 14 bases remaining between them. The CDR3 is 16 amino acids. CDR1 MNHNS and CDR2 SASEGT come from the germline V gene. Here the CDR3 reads CASSDTGRTMNTEAFF. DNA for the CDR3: TGTGCCAGCAGTGACACAGGCCGTACCATGAACACTGAAGCTTTCTTT.

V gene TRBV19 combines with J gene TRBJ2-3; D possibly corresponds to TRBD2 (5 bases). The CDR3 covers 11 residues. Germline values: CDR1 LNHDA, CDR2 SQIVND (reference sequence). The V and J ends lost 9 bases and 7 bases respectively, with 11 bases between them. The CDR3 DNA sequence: TGTGCCAGCAGTGCGGGTAATACGCAGTATTTT. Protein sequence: CASSAGNTQYF.

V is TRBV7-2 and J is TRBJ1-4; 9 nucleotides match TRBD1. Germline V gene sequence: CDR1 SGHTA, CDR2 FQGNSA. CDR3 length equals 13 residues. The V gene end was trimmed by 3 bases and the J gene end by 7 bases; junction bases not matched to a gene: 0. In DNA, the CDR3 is TGTGCCAGCAGCTTGGGACAGGGTGAAAAACTGTTTTTT. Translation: CASSLGQGEKLFF.

As DNA, the CDR3 is TGTGCCTGGACCGGGACAGGCAATTCACCCCTCCACTTT. Translated, it gives CAWTGTGNSPLHF. The chain combines TRBV30 with TRBJ1-6; 8 bases fit TRBD1. In germline, CDR1 is GTSNPN, CDR2 SVGIG (reference sequence). Trimming removed 4 bases from V and 7 bases from J; junction bases left unmatched: 3. The CDR3 is 13 amino acids.

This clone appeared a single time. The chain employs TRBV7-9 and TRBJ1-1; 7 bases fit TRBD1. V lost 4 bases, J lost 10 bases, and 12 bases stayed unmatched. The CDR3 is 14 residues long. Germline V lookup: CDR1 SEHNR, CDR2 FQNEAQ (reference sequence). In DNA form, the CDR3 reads TGTGCCAGCAGCTCATTCCCGACAGGGAGTGGAGCTTTCTTT. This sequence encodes CASSSFPTGSGAFF.

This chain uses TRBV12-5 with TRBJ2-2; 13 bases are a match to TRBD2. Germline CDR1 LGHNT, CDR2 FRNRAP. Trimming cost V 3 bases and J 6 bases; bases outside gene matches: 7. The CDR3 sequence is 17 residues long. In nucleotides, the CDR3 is TGTGCTAGTGGTTTTTTCGGACTAGCGGGAGCCCCCGGGGAGCTGTTTTTT. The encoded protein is CASGFFGLAGAPGELFF. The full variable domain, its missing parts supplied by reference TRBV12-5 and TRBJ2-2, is DARVTQTPRHKVTEMGQEVTMRCQPILGHNTVFWYRQTMMQGLELLAYFRNRAPLDDSGMPKDRFSAEMPDATLATLKIQPSEPRDSAVYFCASGFFGLAGAPGELFFGEGSRLTVL.

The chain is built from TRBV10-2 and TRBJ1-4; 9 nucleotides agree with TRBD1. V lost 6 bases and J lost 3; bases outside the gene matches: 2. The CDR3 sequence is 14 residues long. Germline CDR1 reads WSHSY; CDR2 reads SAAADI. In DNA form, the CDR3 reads TGCGCCAGCAGACGACAGGGGGCTAATGAAAAACTGTTTTTT. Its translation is CASRRQGANEKLFF.

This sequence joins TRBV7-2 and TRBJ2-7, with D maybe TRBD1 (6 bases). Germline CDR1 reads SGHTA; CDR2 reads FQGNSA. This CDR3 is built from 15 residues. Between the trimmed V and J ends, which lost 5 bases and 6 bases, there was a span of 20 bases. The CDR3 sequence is CASSLTGRSSVEQYF. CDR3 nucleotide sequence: TGTGCCAGCAGCCTTACAGGGAGATCTTCCGTCGAGCAGTACTTC.

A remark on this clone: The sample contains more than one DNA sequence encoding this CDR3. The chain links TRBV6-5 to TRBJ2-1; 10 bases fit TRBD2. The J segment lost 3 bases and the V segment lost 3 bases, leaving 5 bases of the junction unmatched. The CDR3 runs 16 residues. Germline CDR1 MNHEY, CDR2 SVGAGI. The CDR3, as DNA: TGTGCCAGCAGTTATGGCGCTAGCGGGGGCTACAATGAGCAGTTCTTC. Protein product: CASSYGASGGYNEQFF.

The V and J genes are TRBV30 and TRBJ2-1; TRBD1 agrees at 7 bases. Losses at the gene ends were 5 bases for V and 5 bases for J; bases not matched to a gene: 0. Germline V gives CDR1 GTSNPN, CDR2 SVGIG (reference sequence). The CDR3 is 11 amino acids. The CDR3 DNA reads TGTGCCTGGGGACAGGACAATGAGCAGTTCTTC. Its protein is CAWGQDNEQFF. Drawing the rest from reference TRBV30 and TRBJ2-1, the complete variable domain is SQTIHQWPATLVQPVGSPLSLECTVEGTSNPNLYWYRQAAGRGLQLLFYSVGIGQISSEVPQNLSASRPQDRQFILSSKKLLLSDSGFYLCAWGQDNEQFFGPGTRLTVL.

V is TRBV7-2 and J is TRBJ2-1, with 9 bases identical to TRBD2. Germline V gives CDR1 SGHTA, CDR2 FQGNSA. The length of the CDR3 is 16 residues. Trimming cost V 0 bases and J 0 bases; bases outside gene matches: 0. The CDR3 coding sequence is TGTGCCAGCAGCTTAGCTAGCGGGAGCTCCTACAATGAGCAGTTCTTC. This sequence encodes CASSLASGSSYNEQFF. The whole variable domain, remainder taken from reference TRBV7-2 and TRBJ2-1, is GAGVSQSPSNKVTEKGKDVELRCDPISGHTALYWYRQSLGQGLEFLIYFQGNSAPDKSGLPSDRFSAERTGGSVSTLTIQRTQQEDSAVYLCASSLASGSSYNEQFFGPGTRLTVL.

CDR3 nucleotide sequence: TGTGCCAGCAGCTTGGGTGGAGCGGCCCCGACCTACGAGCAGTACTTC. Translated: CASSLGGAAPTYEQYF. This chain uses TRBV5-4 with TRBJ2-7; D might be TRBD2 (5 bases). There are 16 residues in the CDR3. V dropped 0 bases and J dropped 2 bases, with 15 bases sitting between them. Germline V gene sequence: CDR1 SGHNT, CDR2 YYREEE (reference sequence).

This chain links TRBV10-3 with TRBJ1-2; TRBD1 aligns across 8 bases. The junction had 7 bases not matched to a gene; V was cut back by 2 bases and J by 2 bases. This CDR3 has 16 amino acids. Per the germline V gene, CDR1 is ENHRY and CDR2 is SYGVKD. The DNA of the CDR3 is TGTGCCATCAGTGAGGGGCCCAGGGGGCCGAACTATGGCTACACCTTC. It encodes CAISEGPRGPNYGYTF.

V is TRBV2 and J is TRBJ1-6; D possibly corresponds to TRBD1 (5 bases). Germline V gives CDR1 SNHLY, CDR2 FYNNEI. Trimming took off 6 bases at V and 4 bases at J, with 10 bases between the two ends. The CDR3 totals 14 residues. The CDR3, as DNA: TGTGCCAGCAGCGCCACAGGTTATAATTCACCCCTCCACTTT. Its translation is CASSATGYNSPLHF.

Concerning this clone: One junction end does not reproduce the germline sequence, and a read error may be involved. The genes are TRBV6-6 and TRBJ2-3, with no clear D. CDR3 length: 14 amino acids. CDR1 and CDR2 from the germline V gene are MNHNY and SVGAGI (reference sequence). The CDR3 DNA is TGTGCCAGCAGATACTCAACTAGCACAGATACGCAGTATTTT. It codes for CASRYSTSTDTQYF.

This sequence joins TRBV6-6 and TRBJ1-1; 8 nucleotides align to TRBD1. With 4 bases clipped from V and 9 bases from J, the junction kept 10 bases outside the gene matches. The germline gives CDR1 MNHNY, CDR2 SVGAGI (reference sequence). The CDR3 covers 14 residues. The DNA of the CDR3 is TGTGCCAGCAGTTCCGGACAGGGAAGGACTAAAGCTTTCTTT. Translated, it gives CASSSGQGRTKAFF.

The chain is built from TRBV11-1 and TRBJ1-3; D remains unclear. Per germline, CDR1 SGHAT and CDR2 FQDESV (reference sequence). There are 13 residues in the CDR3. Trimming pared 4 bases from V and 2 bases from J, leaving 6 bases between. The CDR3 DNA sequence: TGTGCCAGCAGCTGGCGGACTGGAAACACCATATATTTT. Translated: CASSWRTGNTIYF. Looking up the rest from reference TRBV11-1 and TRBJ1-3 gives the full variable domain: EAEVAQSPRYKITEKSQAVAFWCDPISGHATLYWYRQILGQGPELLVQFQDESVVDDSQLPKDRFSAERLKGVDSTLKIQPAELGDSAMYLCASSWRTGNTIYFGEGSWLTVV.

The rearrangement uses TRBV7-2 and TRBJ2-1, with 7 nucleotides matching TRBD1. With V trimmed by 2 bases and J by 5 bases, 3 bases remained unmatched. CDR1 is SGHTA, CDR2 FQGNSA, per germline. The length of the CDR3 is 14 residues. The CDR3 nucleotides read TGTGCCAGCAGCTTATCCAGGGGGAACAATGAGCAGTTCTTC. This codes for CASSLSRGNNEQFF.

CDR3 DNA: TGTGCCAGCTCACTACGACAGGATCAAGCTGAAAAACTGTTTTTT. This encodes CASSLRQDQAEKLFF. The chain joins TRBV18 to TRBJ1-4; perhaps TRBD1 as D (6 bases). With 4 bases removed from V and 7 bases from J, the gap between germline ends came to 16 bases. The CDR3 totals 15 residues. From germline, CDR1 is KGHSH and CDR2 LQKENI. Using reference TRBV18 and TRBJ1-4 for the parts outside the CDR3, the full variable domain is NAGVMQNPRHLVRRRGQEARLRCSPMKGHSHVYWYRQLPEEGLKFMVYLQKENIIDESGMPKERFSAEFPKEGPSILRIQQVVRGDSAAYFCASSLRQDQAEKLFFGSGTQLSVL.

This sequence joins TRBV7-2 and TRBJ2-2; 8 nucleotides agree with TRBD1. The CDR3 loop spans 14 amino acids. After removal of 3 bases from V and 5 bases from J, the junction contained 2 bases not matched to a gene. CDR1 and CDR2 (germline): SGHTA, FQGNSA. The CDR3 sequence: CASSFTGGTGELFF. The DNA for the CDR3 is TGTGCCAGCAGCTTCACAGGGGGAACCGGGGAGCTGTTTTTT.

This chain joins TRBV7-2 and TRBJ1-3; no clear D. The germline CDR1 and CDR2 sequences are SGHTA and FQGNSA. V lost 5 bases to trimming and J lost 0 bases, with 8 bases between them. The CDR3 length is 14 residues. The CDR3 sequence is CASSPGSSGNTIYF. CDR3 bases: TGTGCCAGCAGCCCCGGGAGCTCTGGAAACACCATATATTTT.

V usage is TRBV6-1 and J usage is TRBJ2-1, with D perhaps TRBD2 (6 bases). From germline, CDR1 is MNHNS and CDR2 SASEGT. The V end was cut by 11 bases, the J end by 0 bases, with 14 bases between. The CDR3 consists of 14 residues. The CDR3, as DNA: TGTGCCTCAACCCGGGGGAGCTCCTACAATGAGCAGTTCTTC. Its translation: CASTRGSSYNEQFF.

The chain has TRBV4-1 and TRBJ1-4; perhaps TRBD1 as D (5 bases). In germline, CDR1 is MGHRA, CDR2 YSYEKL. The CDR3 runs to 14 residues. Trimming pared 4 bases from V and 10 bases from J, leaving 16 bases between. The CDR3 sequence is CASSPQGASGKLFF. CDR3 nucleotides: TGCGCCAGCAGCCCCCAGGGCGCTTCTGGAAAACTGTTTTTT.

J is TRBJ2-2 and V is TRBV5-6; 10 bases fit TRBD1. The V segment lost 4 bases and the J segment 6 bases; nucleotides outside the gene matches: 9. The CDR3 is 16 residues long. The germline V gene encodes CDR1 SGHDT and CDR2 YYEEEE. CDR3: CASSTRQGARAGELFF. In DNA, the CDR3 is TGTGCCAGCAGCACCAGACAGGGGGCGCGGGCCGGGGAGCTGTTTTTT. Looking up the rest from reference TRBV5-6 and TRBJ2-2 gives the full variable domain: DAGVTQSPTHLIKTRGQQVTLRCSPKSGHDTVSWYQQALGQGPQFIFQYYEEEERQRGNFPDRFSGHQFPNYSSELNVNALLLGDSALYLCASSTRQGARAGELFFGEGSRLTVL.

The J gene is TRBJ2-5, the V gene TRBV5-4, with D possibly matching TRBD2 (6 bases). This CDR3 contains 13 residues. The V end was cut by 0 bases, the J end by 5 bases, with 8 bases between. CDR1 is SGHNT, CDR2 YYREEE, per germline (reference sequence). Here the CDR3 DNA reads TGTGCCAGCAGCTTGGCGGGACTTGAGACCCAGTACTTC. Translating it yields CASSLAGLETQYF.

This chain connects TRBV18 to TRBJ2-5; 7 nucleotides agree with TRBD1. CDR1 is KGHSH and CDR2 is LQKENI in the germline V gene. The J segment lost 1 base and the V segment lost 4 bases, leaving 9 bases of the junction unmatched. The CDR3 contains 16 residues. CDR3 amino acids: CASSLQRTGIQETQYF. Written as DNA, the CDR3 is TGTGCCAGCTCACTACAGCGGACAGGAATCCAAGAGACCCAGTACTTC.

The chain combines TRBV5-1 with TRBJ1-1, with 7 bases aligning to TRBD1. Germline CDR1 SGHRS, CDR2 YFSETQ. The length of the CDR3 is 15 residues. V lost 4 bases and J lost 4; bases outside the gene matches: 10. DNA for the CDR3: TGCGCCAGCAGCCCACGTTTTACAGGGGCCACTGAAGCTTTCTTT. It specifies CASSPRFTGATEAFF.